The clone carrying this T cell receptor (beta chain) was counted many times. Blood was drawn at first hyperthyroidism diagnosis, before any ophthalmopathy symptoms. This record comes from a study of T cells in Graves' hyperthyroidism and ophthalmopathy. Amplified regions were TCR beta CDR3 sequences from RNA transcripts. HTBI primers were the set used in a first-round RT-PCR of the TCR CDR3. TCRdb called the multiplex PCR reads again in MiXCR, with one record for every CDR3 protein. The sample lists about 290,000 distinct CDR3 sequences, less than 15% seen once, with roughly 7.5% in the top ten. What was sequenced was blood. The clonotype was recovered from a woman in her thirties with Graves' hyperthyroidism that later progressed to Graves' ophthalmopathy.

CDR3 sequence: CASSLLVGTGGNQPQHF. The DNA of the CDR3 is TGTGCCAGCAGCCTTTTGGTAGGGACAGGGGGCAATCAGCCCCAGCATTTT. V usage is TRBV5-8 and J usage is TRBJ1-5; 10 bases line up with TRBD1. The CDR3 is 17 residues long. The trim removed 4 bases at V and 2 bases at J, leaving 9 bases unmatched. CDR1 and CDR2 from the germline V gene are SGHTS and YDEGEE.